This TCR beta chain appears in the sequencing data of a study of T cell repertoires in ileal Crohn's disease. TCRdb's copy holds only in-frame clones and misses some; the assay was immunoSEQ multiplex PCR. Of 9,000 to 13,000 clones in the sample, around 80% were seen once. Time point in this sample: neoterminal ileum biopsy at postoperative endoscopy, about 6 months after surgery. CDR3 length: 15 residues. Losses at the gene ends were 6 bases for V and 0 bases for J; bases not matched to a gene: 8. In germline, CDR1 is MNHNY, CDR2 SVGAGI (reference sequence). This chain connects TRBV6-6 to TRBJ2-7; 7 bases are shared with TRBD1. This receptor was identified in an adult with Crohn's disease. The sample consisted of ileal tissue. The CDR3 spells CASRRLGQSSYEQYF. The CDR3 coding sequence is TGTGCCAGCAGGAGATTGGGACAGAGCTCCTACGAGCAGTACTTC.